This TCR beta chain was found in a study of blood T cell repertoires in COVID-19. Those who participated ranged in age from roughly 18 to 100 years and resided in 24 US areas. The assay was immunoSEQ multiplex PCR, and TCRdb's table has in-frame clones only and misses some. The repertoire holds approximately 360,000 clones, with more than 70% as singletons. What was sequenced was PBMCs or T cells enriched from blood (not recorded which). This TCR derives from a middle-aged man in a cohort exposed to, infected with or recovered from COVID-19 (not recorded which).

The CDR3 is CASRDLLAGADTQYF. CDR3 in DNA: TGCGCCAGCAGGGATTTACTAGCGGGAGCCGATACGCAGTATTTT. The chain uses TRBV23-1 and TRBJ2-3; 11 bases fit TRBD2. TRBV23-1 is known as an ORF, though its function is uncertain. After removal of 6 bases from V and 6 bases from J, the junction contained 8 bases not matched to a gene. The CDR3 runs 15 residues.